This T cell receptor beta chain was captured by sequencing in a study of metastatic and nonmetastatic thyroid tumors. Each patient came to thyroid surgery without any prior treatment (of any kind). V lost 7 bases and J lost 1; bases outside the gene matches: 3. The CDR3 is made up of 14 amino acids. Germline lookup yields CDR1 SNHLY and CDR2 FYNNEI. MiXCR was used by TCRdb to re-call the PCR reads. The sample carries 30,000 to 35,000 clones, roughly 30% recorded once. This receptor was identified in a female donor with papillary thyroid cancer or a benign thyroid nodule (not recorded which). Some clones in this sample may be carry-over from other donors' samples. The specimen sequenced was blood. The chain has TRBV2 and TRBJ2-3; 9 bases map to TRBD2. The chain's CDR3 is CASNGGGGTDTQYF. The CDR3 nucleotides read TGTGCCAGCAACGGCGGGGGGGGCACAGATACGCAGTATTTT.